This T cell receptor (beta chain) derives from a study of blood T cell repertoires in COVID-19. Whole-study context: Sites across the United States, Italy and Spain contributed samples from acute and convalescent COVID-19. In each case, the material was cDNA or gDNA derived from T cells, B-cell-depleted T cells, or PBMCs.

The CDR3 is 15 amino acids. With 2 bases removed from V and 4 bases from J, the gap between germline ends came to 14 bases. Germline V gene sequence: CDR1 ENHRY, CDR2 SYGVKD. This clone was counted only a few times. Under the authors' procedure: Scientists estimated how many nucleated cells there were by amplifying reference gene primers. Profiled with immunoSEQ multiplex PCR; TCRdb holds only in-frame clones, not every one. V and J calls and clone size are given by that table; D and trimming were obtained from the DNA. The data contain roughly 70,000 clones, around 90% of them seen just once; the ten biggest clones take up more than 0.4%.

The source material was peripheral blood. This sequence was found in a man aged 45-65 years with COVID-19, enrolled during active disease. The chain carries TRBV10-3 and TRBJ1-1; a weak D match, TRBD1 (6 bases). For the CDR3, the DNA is TGTGCCATCAGTGAGAGGGGAGCGGGGGCCACTGAAGCTTTCTTT. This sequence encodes CAISERGAGATEAFF.